This TCR beta chain was observed in a study of cytomegalovirus exposure and HLA in healthy donors. CDR3 length equals 15 residues. The V gene end was trimmed by 3 bases and the J gene end by 7 bases; junction bases not matched to a gene: 8. Germline CDR1 reads MRHNA; CDR2 reads SNTAGT. Vbeta (60) and Jbeta (13) primers were used in the PCR. The repertoire was sequenced with immunoSEQ multiplex PCR; TCRdb's copy has only in-frame clones and lacks some. The sample lists 100,000 to 150,000 clones; around 77% were seen once. The TCR was taken from a man aged 50 to 60 in good health and CMV-seropositive. The chain uses TRBV6-4 and TRBJ2-1; 8 bases map to TRBD2. The specimen was PBMCs. This chain's CDR3 is CASSERAGEGNEQFF. The CDR3 DNA is TGTGCCAGCAGTGAAAGAGCGGGAGAAGGTAATGAGCAGTTCTTC.